The 32 T cell receptor beta chains reported below all come from one sample, sequenced in a study of beta chain features in type 1 diabetes. General observations from the study: The study found moderately but significantly shorter TCRB CDR3s in all four CD4+ subsets of Type 1 diabetes patients.

No antigen has been assigned to these receptors. Sequencing targeted expressed TCRB transcripts, as all isolated RNA had been reverse transcribed. Profiling relied on immunoSEQ multiplex PCR, and the TCRdb table lists in-frame clones only, not all of them. Of around 160,000 clones listed, 63% are singletons. The sample consisted of naive CD4+ T cells from blood. All receptors derive from a man younger than 45 with type 1 diabetes.

This clone has only a few counts. Other DNA sequences of this sample code for an identical CDR3. V gene TRBV7-2 combines with J gene TRBJ2-3; tentative D call: TRBD1 (6 bases). The CDR3 is made up of 13 amino acids. The V gene lost 3 bases and the J gene lost 6 bases, with 10 bases spanning the gap. Germline CDR1 SGHTA, CDR2 FQGNSA. The CDR3 loop is CASSFTGTDTQYF. The CDR3 DNA sequence: TGTGCCAGCAGCTTCACAGGGACGGATACGCAGTATTTT.

V gene TRBV29-1 combines with J gene TRBJ1-2; D not resolved. The length of the CDR3 is 9 residues. Germline-derived CDR1 and CDR2 are SQVTM and ANQGSEA. Trimming left V 3 bases short and J 6 bases short, with 2 bases between. The CDR3 is CSVDNGYTF. The CDR3 DNA reads TGCAGCGTTGATAATGGCTACACCTTC. Full variable domain (outside the CDR3, taken from reference TRBV29-1 and TRBJ1-2): SAVISQKPSRDICQRGTSLTIQCQVDSQVTMMFWYRQQPGQSLTLIATANQGSEATYESGFVIDKFPISRPNLTFSTLTVSNMSPEDSSIYLCSVDNGYTFGSGTRLTVV.

The rearrangement joins TRBV5-4 to TRBJ2-1, with D possibly matching TRBD1 (6 bases). The ends were cut back, 3 bases at V and 8 bases at J, with 12 bases in the middle. This CDR3 comprises 13 residues. Germline assignment: CDR1 SGHNT and CDR2 YYREEE (reference sequence). The CDR3 DNA is TGTGCCAGCAGCTCCAGGGGTGGGGATGAGCAGTTCTTC. Its protein is CASSSRGGDEQFF.

The rearrangement joins TRBV29-1 to TRBJ1-2; D not resolved. The CDR3 extends over 10 amino acids. Looked up from germline, CDR1 is SQVTM and CDR2 is ANQGSEA. V lost 2 bases and J 9 bases, leaving 7 bases between the germline ends. The CDR3 spells CSVERVSYTF. DNA for the CDR3: TGCAGCGTTGAAAGAGTGAGCTACACCTTC.

The chain carries TRBV30 and TRBJ1-5, with D tentatively TRBD1 (5 bases). The CDR3 sequence is 13 residues long. CDR1 is GTSNPN, CDR2 SVGIG, per germline (reference sequence). Trimming stripped 1 base from V and 9 bases from J, with 13 bases between. CDR3 sequence: CAWSAGGERPQHF. The DNA of the CDR3 is TGTGCCTGGAGTGCCGGGGGAGAAAGGCCCCAGCATTTT. Based on the CDR3 plus reference TRBV30 and TRBJ1-5, the full variable domain is SQTIHQWPATLVQPVGSPLSLECTVEGTSNPNLYWYRQAAGRGLQLLFYSVGIGQISSEVPQNLSASRPQDRQFILSSKKLLLSDSGFYLCAWSAGGERPQHFGDGTRLSIL.

The rearrangement uses TRBV30 and TRBJ1-1; D not certain. This CDR3 region has 13 residues. Trimming stripped 5 bases from V and 4 bases from J, with 14 bases between. From germline, CDR1 is GTSNPN and CDR2 SVGIG (reference sequence). The CDR3 region has the DNA TGTGCCTGGGGGGTCTCGGAGGGCACTGAAGCTTTCTTT. It yields the protein CAWGVSEGTEAFF.

The chain employs TRBV5-4 and TRBJ1-4; D gene unclear. Germline V CDR1 and CDR2: SGHNT, YYREEE (reference sequence). Trimming left V 3 bases short and J 5 bases short, with 11 bases between. The CDR3 consists of 14 residues. CDR3 amino acids: CASSSWQRNEKLFF. Written as DNA, the CDR3 is TGTGCCAGCAGCTCGTGGCAGCGGAATGAAAAACTGTTTTTT.

This clone was recorded once. The CDR3 loop is CASSPDRGYEQYF. In DNA form, the CDR3 reads TGTGCCAGCAGCCCGGACAGGGGCTACGAGCAGTACTTC. This chain connects TRBV7-2 to TRBJ2-7; 9 bases agree with TRBD1. Germline V gene lookup returns CDR1 SGHTA and CDR2 FQGNSA. The CDR3 sequence is 13 residues long. V lost 5 bases and J lost 3; bases outside the gene matches: 2.

The chain recombines TRBV29-1 with TRBJ2-2, with D uncertain. CDR1 is SQVTM and CDR2 is ANQGSEA in the germline V gene. The CDR3 runs 10 residues. Between the trimmed V and J ends, which lost 4 bases and 7 bases, there was a span of 4 bases. The CDR3 reads CSVGGGELFF. CDR3 DNA: TGCAGCGTTGGTGGCGGGGAGCTGTTTTTT.

This clone was counted a few times. The J gene is TRBJ2-5, the V gene TRBV28, with D hard to call. The CDR3 totals 15 residues. The ends were cut back, 6 bases at V and 6 bases at J, with 20 bases in the middle. Germline V gene lookup returns CDR1 MDHEN and CDR2 SYDVKM. The CDR3 sequence: CASSSLASLGKTQYF. Here the CDR3 DNA reads TGTGCCAGCAGCTCCCTGGCCAGCCTCGGAAAGACCCAGTACTTC.

V is TRBV9 and J is TRBJ2-1, with D possibly being TRBD1 or TRBD2 (5 bases each). Germline V gene data show CDR1 as SGDLS and CDR2 as YYNGEE. Between the trimmed V and J ends, which lost 0 bases and 7 bases, there was a span of 11 bases. The CDR3 extends over 14 amino acids. CDR3 coding DNA: TGTGCCAGCAGCGTAGCTAGCAGGGAGAATGAGCAGTTCTTC. This codes for CASSVASRENEQFF.

This chain joins TRBV7-2 and TRBJ2-5; 8 bases fit TRBD2. CDR1 and CDR2 (germline): SGHTA, FQGNSA. V lost 1 base to trimming and J lost 1 base; unmatched junction nucleotides: 5. CDR3 size: 16 residues. Here the CDR3 reads CASSLVSGGLQETQYF. The DNA of the CDR3 is TGTGCCAGCAGCTTAGTGAGCGGGGGCCTCCAAGAGACCCAGTACTTC. The variable domain in full, completed from reference TRBV7-2 and TRBJ2-5, reads GAGVSQSPSNKVTEKGKDVELRCDPISGHTALYWYRQSLGQGLEFLIYFQGNSAPDKSGLPSDRFSAERTGGSVSTLTIQRTQQEDSAVYLCASSLVSGGLQETQYFGPGTRLLVL.

As for this clone: The same CDR3 can be traced to other DNA sequences in this sample. V is TRBV29-1 and J is TRBJ2-5, with D uncertain. Germline assignment: CDR1 SQVTM and CDR2 ANQGSEA. This CDR3 is 11 amino acids long. Deletions cut 4 bases from V and 1 base from J, with 4 bases between. The CDR3 region has the DNA TGCAGCGTTGGAACCCAAGAGACCCAGTACTTC. It codes for CSVGTQETQYF. Filled out from reference TRBV29-1 and TRBJ2-5, the complete variable domain reads SAVISQKPSRDICQRGTSLTIQCQVDSQVTMMFWYRQQPGQSLTLIATANQGSEATYESGFVIDKFPISRPNLTFSTLTVSNMSPEDSSIYLCSVGTQETQYFGPGTRLLVL.

This CDR3 is CASSLQGADGYTF. The CDR3 DNA sequence: TGTGCCAGCAGTTTACAGGGGGCGGATGGCTACACCTTC. J is TRBJ1-2 and V is TRBV27, with 8 positions matching TRBD1. V lost 2 bases and J lost 6; bases outside the gene matches: 2. The CDR3 sequence is 13 residues long. CDR1 and CDR2 (germline): MNHEY, SMNVEV (reference sequence).

Only one count was recorded for this clone. The chain employs TRBV7-6 and TRBJ2-7; 9 bases are shared with TRBD1. V was clipped by 4 bases and J by 6 bases; unmatched bases: 4. The V gene's germline CDR1 is SGHVS and CDR2 FNYEAQ. The CDR3 runs 13 residues. The CDR3 region has the DNA TGTGCCAGCAGCTCCTACAGGGGGCCCGAGCAGTACTTC. Protein product: CASSSYRGPEQYF.

This chain links TRBV6-5 with TRBJ1-1, with D unclear. Germline CDR1 and CDR2: MNHEY and SVGAGI. V was clipped by 0 bases and J by 1 base, with 9 bases between them. CDR3 length equals 15 residues. This CDR3 reads CASSYSDTANTEAFF. DNA of the CDR3: TGTGCCAGCAGTTACTCTGACACCGCGAACACTGAAGCTTTCTTT.

This chain uses TRBV9 with TRBJ1-2, with 7 bases lining up with TRBD1. CDR3 size: 16 residues. V was pared by 1 base and J by 2 bases, with 8 bases of the junction left unmatched. CDR1 SGDLS and CDR2 YYNGEE come from the germline V gene. For the CDR3, the DNA is TGTGCCAGCAGCGTAAATAGGGACAGAATAAACTATGGCTACACCTTC. This sequence encodes CASSVNRDRINYGYTF.

The chain combines TRBV7-6 with TRBJ2-3; TRBD2 might be the D (6 bases). Germline V gene data show CDR1 as SGHVS and CDR2 as FNYEAQ. With 0 bases removed from V and 4 bases from J, the gap between germline ends came to 8 bases. CDR3 length: 14 amino acids. The CDR3 DNA reads as TGTGCCAGCAGCTTAGCCGGGGAGGCAGATACGCAGTATTTT. Translation gives CASSLAGEADTQYF.

The V gene is TRBV6-5, the J gene TRBJ2-5; no definite D call. Germline V lookup: CDR1 MNHEY, CDR2 SVGAGI. The V end was cut by 4 bases, the J end by 4 bases, with 4 bases between. This CDR3 contains 11 residues. The CDR3 coding sequence is TGTGCCAGCAGTTCCCTAGAGACCCAGTACTTC. It encodes CASSSLETQYF.

V is TRBV29-1 and J is TRBJ2-2, with 12 bases identical to TRBD1. V lost 6 bases and J lost 6; bases outside the gene matches: 5. Germline V gene lookup returns CDR1 SQVTM and CDR2 ANQGSEA. The CDR3 runs to 14 residues. The CDR3 reads CSVVGQGAPGELFF. In DNA, the CDR3 is TGCAGCGTAGTGGGACAGGGGGCCCCCGGGGAGCTGTTTTTT.

This clone was observed a single time. The V call is TRBV25-1, the J call TRBJ2-7; D is unresolved. The CDR3 has 12 residues. The V gene lost 6 bases and the J gene lost 2 bases, with 8 bases spanning the gap. CDR1 MGHDK and CDR2 SYGVNS come from the germline V gene. Here the CDR3 reads CASSGAPYEQYF. Here the CDR3 DNA reads TGTGCCAGCAGCGGCGCTCCCTACGAGCAGTACTTC.

As concerns this clone: Within the sample, other DNA sequences also encode this same CDR3. The chain uses TRBV13 and TRBJ1-1, with TRBD1 identical over 8 bases. The CDR3 is 13 amino acids. Germline-derived CDR1 and CDR2 are PRHDT and FYEKMQ (reference sequence). The ends lost 3 bases at V and 5 bases at J; junction bases unmatched: 2. The CDR3 here is CASSLDRVTEAFF. The CDR3 DNA reads TGTGCCAGCAGCTTGGACAGGGTGACTGAAGCTTTCTTT.

The genes are TRBV6-4 and TRBJ2-5; 15 bases are a match to TRBD2. Germline V CDR1 and CDR2: MRHNA, SNTAGT. There are 15 residues in the CDR3. V was clipped by 2 bases and J by 6 bases; unmatched bases: 1. CDR3 sequence: CASSDGLAGGQTQYF. CDR3 nucleotide sequence: TGTGCCAGCAGTGACGGACTAGCGGGGGGGCAGACCCAGTACTTC.

The rearrangement uses TRBV29-1 and TRBJ2-1, with D tentatively TRBD2 (5 bases). CDR1 and CDR2 from the germline V gene are SQVTM and ANQGSEA. V was cut by 8 bases and J by 6 bases, with 11 bases left in between. The CDR3 runs to 11 residues. The CDR3 here is CSSSRGNEQFF. The DNA of the CDR3 is TGCAGCTCTAGCCGGGGCAATGAGCAGTTCTTC.

The DNA of the CDR3 is TGCAGCGTTGTTCCCGGGACAGGGGACGGGGAGACCCAGTACTTC. Its protein product is CSVVPGTGDGETQYF. The chain recombines TRBV29-1 with TRBJ2-5; 10 bases map to TRBD1. The CDR3 spans 15 residues. The junction had 10 bases not matched to a gene; V was cut back by 4 bases and J by 5 bases. CDR1 is SQVTM and CDR2 is ANQGSEA in the germline V gene.

The genes are TRBV29-1 and TRBJ1-1; TRBD1 agrees at 8 bases. The germline CDR1 and CDR2 sequences are SQVTM and ANQGSEA. The CDR3 consists of 12 residues. The V segment lost 7 bases and the J segment 6 bases; nucleotides outside the gene matches: 7. The CDR3 loop reads CSADRAGSEAFF. For the CDR3, the DNA is TGCAGCGCGGACAGGGCTGGCTCTGAAGCTTTCTTT.

The gene calls are TRBV7-2 and TRBJ1-6, with D hard to call. CDR1 SGHTA and CDR2 FQGNSA come from the germline V gene. CDR3 length: 12 residues. The ends were cut back, 5 bases at V and 2 bases at J, with 1 base in the middle. Here the CDR3 reads CASSPYNSPLHF. The CDR3 bases are TGTGCCAGCAGCCCCTATAATTCACCCCTCCACTTT. Full variable domain (rest looked up from reference TRBV7-2 and TRBJ1-6): GAGVSQSPSNKVTEKGKDVELRCDPISGHTALYWYRQSLGQGLEFLIYFQGNSAPDKSGLPSDRFSAERTGGSVSTLTIQRTQQEDSAVYLCASSPYNSPLHFGNGTRLTVT.

The chain carries TRBV28 and TRBJ2-7; TRBD1 matches 7 bases. The J segment lost 1 base and the V segment lost 7 bases, leaving 10 bases of the junction unmatched. Germline V gene lookup returns CDR1 MDHEN and CDR2 SYDVKM. This CDR3 is built from 15 residues. DNA for the CDR3: TGTGCCAGCACTGCGCTTGGGACAGCATCCTACGAGCAGTACTTC. Translating it yields CASTALGTASYEQYF.

This clone was recorded once. This chain connects TRBV5-1 to TRBJ2-6; tentatively, D is TRBD2 (6 bases). The CDR3 extends over 15 amino acids. CDR1 is SGHRS and CDR2 is YFSETQ in the germline V gene. V was pared by 0 bases and J by 8 bases, with 12 bases between. The CDR3 is CASSLAEGPTNVLTF. The CDR3 DNA reads as TGCGCCAGCAGCTTGGCGGAGGGACCAACCAACGTCCTGACTTTC. The variable domain in full, completed from reference TRBV5-1 and TRBJ2-6, reads KAGVTQTPRYLIKTRGQQVTLSCSPISGHRSVSWYQQTPGQGLQFLFEYFSETQRNKGNFPGRFSGRQFSNSRSEMNVSTLELGDSALYLCASSLAEGPTNVLTFGAGSRLTVL.

V is TRBV28 and J is TRBJ1-5, with 10 nucleotides matching TRBD1. Germline V lookup: CDR1 MDHEN, CDR2 SYDVKM. Trimming at V came to 6 bases and at J to 6 bases, leaving 5 bases not matched to a gene. This CDR3 spans 14 amino acids. The CDR3 region has the DNA TGTGCCAGCAGGGGACAGGGGAAGACTCAGCCCCAGCATTTT. It specifies CASRGQGKTQPQHF.

The chain recombines TRBV28 with TRBJ2-7; TRBD1 matches at 7 bases. Germline values: CDR1 MDHEN, CDR2 SYDVKM. V lost 4 bases to trimming and J lost 1 base; unmatched junction nucleotides: 13. The CDR3 consists of 17 residues. The CDR3 loop is CASSSSGDRAPSYEQYF. The CDR3 nucleotides are TGTGCCAGCAGTTCGAGCGGTGACAGGGCGCCGTCCTACGAGCAGTACTTC. The variable domain in full, with the rest retrieved from reference TRBV28 and TRBJ2-7, is DVKVTQSSRYLVKRTGEKVFLECVQDMDHENMFWYRQDPGLGLRLIYFSYDVKMKEKGDIPEGYSVSREKKERFSLILESASTNQTSMYLCASSSSGDRAPSYEQYFGPGTRLTVT.

This clone was counted a few times. The chain carries TRBV4-3 and TRBJ2-4, with 7 bases matching TRBD1. The CDR3 contains 18 residues. Germline lookup yields CDR1 LGHNA and CDR2 YSLEER. The V segment lost 1 base and the J segment 5 bases; nucleotides outside the gene matches: 14. CDR3: CASSQGRGNRTGQNIQYF. The CDR3 region has the DNA TGCGCCAGCAGCCAAGGTCGTGGAAATCGGACAGGACAAAACATTCAGTACTTC.